The 4 T cell receptor beta chains in this list originate from one sample, sequenced in a study of spatial heterogeneity in lung cancer. Sample time point: blood at routine non-recurrence follow-up after resection. Tumor, nontumor lung or frozen PBMC supplied whole RNA, sequenced without sorting. Each CDR3 protein is one row after TCRdb ran MiXCR on the 5' RACE reads. The sample lists tens of thousands of distinct CDR3 sequences; under 8% were seen once. The specimen was PBMCs, collected at follow-up. These receptors were taken from a female donor with early-stage non-small cell lung cancer.

This clonotype has at least ten counts. The chain uses TRBV12-3 or TRBV12-4 and TRBJ2-3; the match to TRBD1 covers 8 bases. There are 14 residues in the CDR3. V gave up 6 bases and J gave up 5 bases; unmatched junction bases: 7. The CDR3 coding sequence is TGTGCCAGCAGGCGGACAGGGACTGGAGATACGCAGTATTTT. Translating gives CASRRTGTGDTQYF.

Many counts were recorded for this clonotype. An end of the junction does not agree with germline; a read error may underlie this. V and J are TRBV29-1 and TRBJ2-7; TRBD1 or TRBD2 may be the D gene (5 bases each). The CDR3 sequence is 13 residues long. Per the germline V gene, CDR1 is SQVTM and CDR2 is ANQGSEA. CDR3 DNA: TGCAGCGGTGAAGGGCCGGCGAGGGGCGAGCAGTACTTC. This encodes CSGEGPARGEQYF.

This clonotype was counted between two and nine times. The chain couples TRBV7-9 to TRBJ2-7; 7 nucleotides match TRBD2. V was clipped by 5 bases and J by 6 bases; unmatched bases: 4. Germline CDR1 reads SEHNR; CDR2 reads FQNEAQ (reference sequence). The CDR3 extends over 12 amino acids. Here the CDR3 reads CASSARTSEQYF. CDR3 in DNA: TGTGCCAGCAGCGCAAGGACTAGCGAGCAGTACTTC.

The chain recombines TRBV20-1 with TRBJ2-1; TRBD2 matches at 8 bases. V lost 2 bases, J lost 9 bases, and 15 bases stayed unmatched. Germline V lookup: CDR1 DFQATT, CDR2 SNEGSKA (reference sequence). The CDR3 spans 16 residues. CDR3 protein: CSARSPGGVAGTEQFF. In DNA form, the CDR3 reads TGCAGTGCTAGATCCCCCGGGGGAGTAGCGGGGACTGAGCAGTTCTTC.